What follows describes a single T cell receptor beta chain. This record comes from a study of control samples from healthy donors and cancer patients. The CDR3 sequence is 16 residues long. This table comes from immunoSEQ multiplex PCR, and its TCRdb copy is limited to in-frame clones, with some not included. The sample consists of roughly 120,000 clones, approximately 94% of them appearing once. The clonotype was recovered from a middle-aged man with head and neck cancer. The V gene is TRBV21-1, the J gene TRBJ2-5; TRBD1, the D gene given by the table, was not confirmed from the DNA. TRBV21-1 is a pseudogene segment. Sequencing was done on a sample of PBMCs. The CDR3 is CASSSSQQGARETQYF. CDR3 coding DNA: TGTGCCAGCAGCAGTTCGCAACAGGGGGCAAGGGAGACCCAGTACTTC.